This T cell receptor beta chain originates from a study of Tregs in tolerant kidney transplant recipients. Assay: immunoSEQ multiplex PCR; the TCRdb copy retains only in-frame clones and omits some. The repertoire holds tens of thousands of clones, with 84% as singletons. Germline V gene sequence: CDR1 MNHNS, CDR2 SASEGT. The CDR3 spans 14 residues. Trimming removed 2 bases from V and 1 base from J, with 8 bases in between. Sequencing was done on a sample of CD4+ T cells from blood. The receptor was derived from a human donor in good health. The rearrangement uses TRBV6-1 and TRBJ1-1, with unresolved D. This CDR3 reads CASSESGRNTEAFF. CDR3 coding DNA: TGTGCCAGCAGTGAATCCGGAAGGAACACTGAAGCTTTCTTT.